This TCR beta chain was captured in a study of blood T cell repertoires in COVID-19. Background on the study: PBMCs, B-cell-depleted T cells, or T cells provided the cDNA or gDNA that made up the material.

Self-reported history from a screening survey and questionnaire set each donor's cohort. Two negative PCRs, clearance, or symptom resolution characterized the recovered Cohort 3 donors. Study processing details: It was from reference gene primer amplification that nucleated cell counts were estimated. The protocol was immunoSEQ multiplex PCR, while the TCRdb copy is restricted to in-frame clones and leaves out a portion. Clone size and V and J calls were adopted from that table, with D and trimming inferred from the DNA. Seen here are about 300,000 clones, 70% to 90% observed once, and the top ten hold approximately 5%. This receptor was obtained from a woman in her thirties who had recovered from COVID-19. Sequencing used PBMCs or T cells enriched from blood (not recorded which).

The chain's CDR3 is CATSRRQGEYGYTF. CDR3 DNA sequence: TGTGCCACCAGCCGAAGACAGGGAGAATATGGCTACACCTTC. The chain links TRBV15 to TRBJ1-2; 7 nucleotides align to TRBD1. Germline V gene lookup returns CDR1 LNHNV and CDR2 YYDKDF (reference sequence). The CDR3 length is 14 residues. Trimming at V came to 5 bases and at J to 5 bases, leaving 8 bases not matched to a gene.